Listed below are T cell receptor beta chains from one sample, sequenced in a study of T cells after yellow fever vaccination. Each CDR3 protein is one row after TCRdb ran MiXCR on the 5' RACE reads. The sample lists a few hundred thousand distinct CDR3 sequences, 7.5% to 9% occurring once. The material was PBMCs, obtained on the day of the first yellow fever vaccination. The receptors were gathered from a man between 18 and 29 years old who received the YFV17D yellow fever vaccine. Each CDR3 is given with its conserved first and last residue. The D gene is left open where the match is weak. Size values are once, few and many counts, or a class for expanded clones, and some rows have none.

abundance: few
d_gene: .
j_gene: TRBJ1-3
v_gene: TRBV27
CDR3aa: CASSRTGNSGNTIYF
CDR3nt: TGTGCCAGCAGTAGGACCGGGAACTCTGGAAACACCATATATTTT

abundance: many
d_gene: .
j_gene: TRBJ2-1
v_gene: TRBV5-4
CDR3aa: CASSLPPGTGNEQFF
CDR3nt: TGTGCCAGCAGCTTGCCTCCCGGGACGGGAAATGAGCAGTTCTTC

abundance: few
d_gene: .
j_gene: TRBJ1-5
v_gene: TRBV5-5
CDR3aa: CASSGETGMGNQPQHF
CDR3nt: TGTGCCAGCAGCGGTGAAACAGGGATGGGCAATCAGCCCCAGCATTTT

abundance: few
d_gene: .
j_gene: TRBJ2-1
v_gene: TRBV6-5
CDR3aa: CASSYSLGGADEQFF
CDR3nt: TGTGCCAGCAGTTACTCGTTAGGAGGGGCCGATGAGCAGTTCTTC

abundance: many
d_gene: .
j_gene: TRBJ2-3
v_gene: TRBV6-1
CDR3aa: CASSEPPGPEDTQYF
CDR3nt: TGTGCCAGCAGTGAACCCCCCGGACCAGAGGATACGCAGTATTTT

abundance: .
d_gene: TRBD1
j_gene: TRBJ1-5
v_gene: TRBV6-2/TRBV6-3
CDR3aa: CASSLDRESWYGNQPQHF
CDR3nt: TGTGCCAGCAGCCTCGACAGGGAATCATGGTACGGCAATCAGCCCCAGCATTTT

abundance: .
d_gene: TRBD2
j_gene: TRBJ2-1
v_gene: TRBV18
CDR3aa: CASSPRQPSSGDNEQFF
CDR3nt: TGTGCCAGCTCACCACGTCAGCCTTCTAGCGGGGACAATGAGCAGTTCTTC

abundance: few
d_gene: .
j_gene: TRBJ2-6
v_gene: TRBV5-1
CDR3aa: CASSLDRGGGANVLTF
CDR3nt: TGCGCCAGCAGCTTGGACCGGGGAGGTGGGGCCAACGTCCTGACTTTC

abundance: few
d_gene: .
j_gene: TRBJ1-1
v_gene: TRBV18
CDR3aa: CASSLEPVGGHPEAFF
CDR3nt: TGTGCCAGCTCACTGGAGCCCGTTGGGGGACACCCTGAAGCTTTCTTT

abundance: few
d_gene: .
j_gene: TRBJ1-4
v_gene: TRBV11-2
CDR3aa: CASSSLTLPFNEKLFF
CDR3nt: TGTGCCAGCAGCTCCTTGACCCTCCCCTTCAATGAAAAACTGTTTTTT

abundance: many
d_gene: TRBD2
j_gene: TRBJ2-1
v_gene: TRBV7-3
CDR3aa: CASSPPGLLSSYNEQFF
CDR3nt: TGTGCCAGCAGCCCCCCGGGACTATTAAGCTCCTACAATGAGCAGTTCTTC

abundance: few
d_gene: .
j_gene: TRBJ1-6
v_gene: TRBV2
CDR3aa: CASSEQGQNNSPLHF
CDR3nt: TGTGCCAGCAGTGAACAGGGGCAGAATAATTCACCCCTCCACTTT

abundance: .
d_gene: .
j_gene: TRBJ1-2
v_gene: TRBV5-6
CDR3aa: CASSVDAGNYGYTF
CDR3nt: TGTGCCAGCAGTGTTGACGCCGGGAACTATGGCTACACCTTC

abundance: few
d_gene: .
j_gene: TRBJ1-1
v_gene: TRBV12-3/TRBV12-4
CDR3aa: CASRLGSTEAFF
CDR3nt: TGTGCCAGTAGGTTGGGGAGCACTGAAGCTTTCTTT

abundance: many
d_gene: .
j_gene: TRBJ1-2
v_gene: TRBV4-1
CDR3aa: CASSQDWTVYYGYTF
CDR3nt: TGCGCCAGCAGCCAAGACTGGACAGTGTACTATGGCTACACCTTC

abundance: few
d_gene: TRBD1
j_gene: TRBJ2-2
v_gene: TRBV7-2
CDR3aa: CASSSGGINTGELFF
CDR3nt: TGTGCCAGCAGTTCAGGGGGCATTAACACCGGGGAGCTGTTTTTT

abundance: many
d_gene: TRBD2
j_gene: TRBJ2-3
v_gene: TRBV5-1
CDR3aa: CASSRTGGGSPTDTQYF
CDR3nt: TGCGCCAGCAGCCGTACGGGGGGAGGGTCCCCCACAGATACGCAGTATTTT

abundance: few
d_gene: .
j_gene: TRBJ1-4
v_gene: TRBV4-1
CDR3aa: CASSQDMSRVREKLFF
CDR3nt: TGCGCCAGCAGCCAAGATATGTCCAGGGTTCGGGAAAAACTGTTTTTT

abundance: many
d_gene: .
j_gene: TRBJ2-1
v_gene: TRBV7-3
CDR3aa: CASSLNRPSEQFF
CDR3nt: TGTGCCAGCAGCTTAAACCGCCCCAGTGAGCAGTTCTTC

abundance: .
d_gene: .
j_gene: TRBJ1-6
v_gene: TRBV19
CDR3aa: CASNPRGDPEDSPLHF
CDR3nt: TGTGCCAGTAACCCCCGTGGAGACCCGGAGGATTCACCCCTCCACTTT

abundance: few
d_gene: TRBD1
j_gene: TRBJ1-6
v_gene: TRBV13
CDR3aa: CASRRMDRYSPLHF
CDR3nt: TGTGCCAGCAGGCGGATGGACAGGTACTCACCCCTCCACTTT